A selection of T cell receptor beta chains follows, all from one sample in a study of T cell responses to AZD1222 COVID-19 vaccine. Repertoires were generated with immunoSEQ multiplex PCR, while TCRdb's copy carries only in-frame clones and drops some. The sample lists tens of thousands of clones, around 90% occurring once. The sequences come from peripheral blood, collected on day 0 of MenACWY control vaccination. The source of these receptors is an adult in good health. CDR3s include the opening cysteine and the closing phenylalanine or tryptophan.

j_call: TRBJ2-7; v_call: TRBV7-9; cdr3_aa: CASSLDRAYEQYF
j_call: TRBJ1-1; v_call: TRBV5-1; cdr3_aa: CASSPQWTGKNTEAFF
j_call: TRBJ2-7; v_call: TRBV3-1/TRBV3-2; cdr3_aa: CASSQAGQGSHEQYF
j_call: TRBJ2-5; v_call: TRBV3-1/TRBV3-2; cdr3_aa: CASSHSRTSGETQYF
j_call: TRBJ1-5; v_call: TRBV4-3; cdr3_aa: CASSQERDVQPQHF
j_call: TRBJ2-7; v_call: TRBV10-1; cdr3_aa: CASSVRPSYEQYF
j_call: TRBJ1-2; v_call: TRBV27; cdr3_aa: CASSLRGGPGGYTF
j_call: TRBJ2-7; v_call: TRBV4-2; cdr3_aa: CASSQDLWDTVNEQYF
j_call: TRBJ2-1; v_call: TRBV24-1; cdr3_aa: CATSDRNEQFF
j_call: TRBJ2-1; v_call: TRBV5-1; cdr3_aa: CASSLGQGANNEQFF
j_call: TRBJ1-4; v_call: TRBV28; cdr3_aa: CASSLMRQGGEKLFF
j_call: TRBJ2-3; v_call: TRBV18; cdr3_aa: CASSPTNGDTQYF
j_call: TRBJ1-2; v_call: TRBV28; cdr3_aa: CASSPGRFYGYTF
j_call: TRBJ1-4; v_call: TRBV30; cdr3_aa: CAWNRGEKLFF
j_call: TRBJ2-1; v_call: TRBV29-1; cdr3_aa: CSVEQIGVPGLQSYNEQFF
j_call: TRBJ2-7; v_call: TRBV6-4; cdr3_aa: CASRKDPPNPDDEQYF
j_call: TRBJ1-6; v_call: TRBV12-5; cdr3_aa: CASGKQGLDSPLHF
j_call: TRBJ1-1; v_call: TRBV27; cdr3_aa: CASSLGRGTEAFF
j_call: TRBJ1-4; v_call: TRBV11-2; cdr3_aa: CASSLGQAINEKLFF
j_call: TRBJ1-2; v_call: TRBV5-1; cdr3_aa: CASSLDTGRGGYTF
j_call: TRBJ2-7; v_call: TRBV18; cdr3_aa: CASSPGQGHIEQYF
j_call: TRBJ2-2; v_call: TRBV29-1; cdr3_aa: CSVEGRGTGELFF
j_call: TRBJ1-1; v_call: TRBV6-1; cdr3_aa: CASSEGNTEAFF
j_call: TRBJ1-4; v_call: TRBV6-5; cdr3_aa: CASSYRTRQGGEKLFF
j_call: TRBJ2-3; v_call: TRBV9; cdr3_aa: CASSEGGPDTQYF
j_call: TRBJ2-7; v_call: TRBV28; cdr3_aa: CASSFRGVGYEQYF
j_call: TRBJ1-1; v_call: TRBV9; cdr3_aa: CASSVEVNTEAFF
j_call: TRBJ2-7; v_call: TRBV11-2; cdr3_aa: CASSPTTYEQYF
j_call: TRBJ2-1; v_call: TRBV20-1; cdr3_aa: CSASEREYEQFF
j_call: TRBJ2-7; v_call: TRBV5-1; cdr3_aa: CASSLTGQGPYEQYF
j_call: TRBJ2-3; v_call: TRBV12-3/TRBV12-4; cdr3_aa: CASSLLDTQYF